The next 28 T cell receptor beta chains were all read from a single sample in a study of T cell responses to AZD1222 COVID-19 vaccine. Profiled with immunoSEQ multiplex PCR; TCRdb holds only in-frame clones, not every one. Seen here are under 75,000 clones, roughly 87% observed once, and the top ten hold 17%. Material: peripheral blood, obtained on day 0 of AZD1222 vaccination. These receptors were collected from an adult in good health.

The chain joins TRBV4-2 to TRBJ1-6; possibly TRBD1 for D (5 bases). The V gene's germline CDR1 is LGHNA and CDR2 YNFKEQ. V lost 1 base and J lost 7, with 11 bases in between. The CDR3 covers 15 residues. CDR3 region: CASSQADTKNSPLHF. The CDR3, as DNA: TGTGCCAGCAGCCAAGCGGACACTAAGAATTCACCCCTCCACTTT.

The J gene is TRBJ1-2, the V gene TRBV5-4; no clear D. The germline V gene encodes CDR1 SGHNT and CDR2 YYREEE (reference sequence). This CDR3 is 12 amino acids long. V was cut by 0 bases and J by 6 bases, with 6 bases left in between. Written as DNA, the CDR3 is TGTGCCAGCAGCTTGGATCTTGATGGCTACACCTTC. It yields the protein CASSLDLDGYTF.

This clone was picked up one time. One end of the junction fails to match germline, which may point to a read error. The V gene is TRBV18, the J gene TRBJ1-2; D remains ambiguous. Germline V gives CDR1 KGHSH, CDR2 LQKENI. CDR3 size: 14 residues. CDR3 sequence: CASSQDPEVSGFTF. The DNA for the CDR3 is TGTGCCAGCTCCCAGGATCCGGAAGTCTCCGGCTTCACCTTC.

The chain is built from TRBV6-2 or TRBV6-3 and TRBJ1-6; TRBD1 agrees at 7 bases. The V gene end was trimmed by 3 bases and the J gene end by 8 bases; junction bases not matched to a gene: 1. Per germline, CDR1 MNHEY and CDR2 SVGEGT. The CDR3 is made up of 13 amino acids. The CDR3 coding sequence is TGTGCCAGCAGTTATGACAGGGATTCACCCCTCCACTTT. Protein: CASSYDRDSPLHF.

The V and J genes are TRBV7-2 and TRBJ1-5, with D unclear. The CDR3 spans 14 residues. Between the trimmed V and J ends, which lost 0 bases and 6 bases, there was a span of 9 bases. Germline V gene sequence: CDR1 SGHTA, CDR2 FQGNSA. The CDR3: CASSLAGRVQPQHF. The CDR3 DNA follows: TGTGCCAGCAGCTTAGCCGGCCGGGTTCAGCCCCAGCATTTT. The full variable domain, with the rest looked up from reference TRBV7-2 and TRBJ1-5, is GAGVSQSPSNKVTEKGKDVELRCDPISGHTALYWYRQSLGQGLEFLIYFQGNSAPDKSGLPSDRFSAERTGGSVSTLTIQRTQQEDSAVYLCASSLAGRVQPQHFGDGTRLSIL.

V usage is TRBV11-3 and J usage is TRBJ1-1; D unclear. CDR1 and CDR2 from the germline V gene are SGHNT and YENEEA. The CDR3 has 13 residues. V was pared by 2 bases and J by 4 bases, with 8 bases between. CDR3 nucleotide sequence: TGTGCCAGCAGCTTACACATGAGCACTGAAGCTTTCTTT. Protein: CASSLHMSTEAFF. Full variable domain (missing parts from reference TRBV11-3 and TRBJ1-1): EAGVVQSPRYKIIEKKQPVAFWCNPISGHNTLYWYLQNLGQGPELLIRYENEEAVDDSQLPKDRFSAERLKGVDSTLKIQPAELGDSAVYLCASSLHMSTEAFFGQGTRLTVV.

The chain combines TRBV7-3 with TRBJ2-5, with 9 nucleotides matching TRBD1. CDR3 length equals 20 residues. Germline V lookup: CDR1 SGHTA, CDR2 FQGTGA. The ends lost 4 bases at V and 2 bases at J; junction bases unmatched: 20. Here the CDR3 DNA reads TGTGCCAGCAGCTCGCCGGGACAGGGCTCTCTCCTAACTTTTCAAGAGACCCAGTACTTC. It specifies CASSSPGQGSLLTFQETQYF.

The gene calls are TRBV21-1 and TRBJ1-5. TRBV21-1 is termed a pseudogene. This CDR3 has 14 amino acids. CDR3 bases: TGTGCCAGCAGCAAGGTGGGGGGGGTCCAGCCCCAGCATTTT. This codes for CASSKVGGVQPQHF.

V and J are TRBV5-1 and TRBJ1-1; D remains unclear. V gave up 0 bases and J gave up 5 bases, with 11 bases separating them. The V gene's germline CDR1 is SGHRS and CDR2 YFSETQ. The CDR3 contains 14 residues. The DNA for the CDR3 is TGCGCCAGCAGCTTGGACCCCTTGGGAACTGAAGCTTTCTTT. Its protein product is CASSLDPLGTEAFF.

The chain uses TRBV6-5 and TRBJ1-1, with D hard to call. Germline CDR1 is MNHEY and CDR2 is SVGAGI. Deletions cut 8 bases from V and 2 bases from J, with 18 bases between. The CDR3 length is 15 residues. CDR3: CASWAQPFANTEAFF. Here the CDR3 DNA reads TGTGCCAGCTGGGCCCAGCCCTTTGCCAACACTGAAGCTTTCTTT.

The gene calls are TRBV7-9 and TRBJ2-1; TRBD1 matches 8 bases. CDR1 is SEHNR and CDR2 is FQNEAQ in the germline V gene (reference sequence). This CDR3 is built from 16 residues. V gave up 6 bases and J gave up 0 bases; unmatched junction bases: 7. The chain's CDR3 is CASSYGQGGSYNEQFF. For the CDR3, the DNA is TGTGCCAGCAGTTACGGACAGGGCGGCTCCTACAATGAGCAGTTCTTC.

The chain recombines TRBV11-3 with TRBJ1-1, with D uncertain. Germline V CDR1 and CDR2: SGHNT, YENEEA. V was clipped by 0 bases and J by 8 bases, with 10 bases between them. The CDR3 contains 13 residues. The DNA for the CDR3 is TGTGCCAGCAGCTTAGATTCGGCGTCAGAAGCTTTCTTT. As protein: CASSLDSASEAFF.

In DNA, the CDR3 is TGCGCCAGCAGCCAAGATAGCGGGGGCACCTACGAGCAGTACTTC. Translated, it gives CASSQDSGGTYEQYF. V gene TRBV4-3 combines with J gene TRBJ2-7, with TRBD2 matching over 9 bases. Germline CDR1 and CDR2: LGHNA and YSLEER. V was clipped by 0 bases and J by 2 bases; unmatched bases: 2. The CDR3 spans 15 residues.

Here the CDR3 DNA reads TGTGCCAGCAGAGACGGACAGCCTGTTGCCAAAAACATTCAGTACTTC. Amino acid sequence: CASRDGQPVAKNIQYF. The V and J genes are TRBV7-9 and TRBJ2-4, with D perhaps TRBD1 (6 bases). The CDR3 runs to 16 residues. V lost 6 bases to trimming and J lost 1 base, with 16 bases between them. Germline V gene lookup returns CDR1 SEHNR and CDR2 FQNEAQ (reference sequence). The entire variable domain, with the rest obtained from reference TRBV7-9 and TRBJ2-4, is as follows: DTGVSQNPRHKITKRGQNVTFRCDPISEHNRLYWYRQTLGQGPEFLTYFQNEAQLEKSRLLSDRFSAERPKGSFSTLEIQRTEQGDSAMYLCASRDGQPVAKNIQYFGAGTRLSVL.

V gene TRBV6-1 combines with J gene TRBJ1-4; D not resolved. Trimming stripped 3 bases from V and 1 base from J, with 21 bases between. From germline, CDR1 is MNHNS and CDR2 SASEGT. The CDR3 has 19 amino acids. CDR3 bases: TGTGCCAGCAGTGACCTGACACCCATGCAAGATGGAACTAATGAAAAACTGTTTTTT. Translated, it gives CASSDLTPMQDGTNEKLFF.

The rearrangement links TRBV7-2 to TRBJ2-7, with D possibly being TRBD2 (6 bases). CDR1 and CDR2 from the germline V gene are SGHTA and FQGNSA. CDR3 length equals 15 residues. V was shortened by 4 bases and J by 4 bases, with 17 bases between the two germline ends. CDR3: CASSYSPSGQYEQYF. The CDR3 coding sequence is TGTGCCAGCAGCTACTCCCCCAGCGGGCAGTACGAGCAGTACTTC.

This clone has only a few counts. This chain uses TRBV5-4 with TRBJ2-2, with 8 bases fitting TRBD2. The CDR3 has 19 amino acids. After removal of 1 base from V and 9 bases from J, the junction contained 20 bases not matched to a gene. The germline V gene encodes CDR1 SGHNT and CDR2 YYREEE (reference sequence). The CDR3 spells CASSLRGGVAGLKPRELFF. Written as DNA, the CDR3 is TGTGCCAGCAGCTTGAGAGGGGGAGTAGCGGGACTTAAACCCAGGGAGCTGTTTTTT.

This chain joins TRBV2 and TRBJ1-1; the match to TRBD1 covers 11 bases. Germline lookup yields CDR1 SNHLY and CDR2 FYNNEI. The CDR3 length is 14 residues. V was pared by 6 bases and J by 5 bases, with 5 bases of the junction left unmatched. CDR3 in DNA: TGTGCCAGCAGGTTAGGACAGGGGGCAACTGAAGCTTTCTTT. Protein sequence: CASRLGQGATEAFF.

V usage is TRBV28 and J usage is TRBJ1-3; a weak D match, TRBD1 (6 bases). The CDR3 is 13 amino acids. V dropped 6 bases and J dropped 5 bases, with 11 bases sitting between them. Germline V gene sequence: CDR1 MDHEN, CDR2 SYDVKM. In DNA form, the CDR3 reads TGTGCCAGCAGGCCGGGACATCGAAACACCATATATTTT. As protein: CASRPGHRNTIYF.

The chain recombines TRBV5-4 with TRBJ2-4, with a weak D call TRBD1 (5 bases). The germline V gene has CDR1 SGHNT and CDR2 YYREEE (reference sequence). The V and J ends lost 4 bases and 3 bases respectively, with 8 bases between them. CDR3 length: 13 residues. The CDR3 nucleotides read TGTGCCAGCAGCCCCCAGGGCAAAAACATTCAGTACTTC. Translated, it gives CASSPQGKNIQYF.

This sequence joins TRBV11-3 and TRBJ2-7, with D perhaps given as TRBD1 or TRBD2 (5 bases each). V shed 4 bases and J shed 2 bases, with 12 bases lying between them. The germline gives CDR1 SGHNT, CDR2 YENEEA. This CDR3 has 14 amino acids. CDR3 protein: CASSSREKTYEQYF. As DNA, the CDR3 is TGTGCCAGCAGCTCCAGGGAGAAAACCTACGAGCAGTACTTC.

This clone was counted a single time. The chain is built from TRBV6-5 and TRBJ2-3, with 7 positions matching TRBD1. This CDR3 is 15 amino acids long. The junction had 9 bases not matched to a gene; V was cut back by 4 bases and J by 5 bases. In germline, CDR1 is MNHEY, CDR2 SVGAGI. Here the CDR3 reads CASSLGQLGRDTQYF. CDR3 DNA sequence: TGTGCCAGCAGTTTGGGACAGTTAGGCAGAGATACGCAGTATTTT.

The chain uses TRBV6-5 and TRBJ2-7; possible D gene TRBD1, 6 bases. Germline assignment: CDR1 MNHEY and CDR2 SVGAGI. The length of the CDR3 is 11 residues. The V end lost 6 bases, the J end lost 3 bases, and 6 bases lay between the germline ends. The CDR3 coding sequence is TGTGCCAGCAGGGACAGCTACGAGCAGTACTTC. It codes for CASRDSYEQYF.

The V call is TRBV14, the J call TRBJ2-2, with D uncertain. V lost 0 bases and J lost 7, with 9 bases in between. Germline V gives CDR1 SGHDN, CDR2 FVKESK. The CDR3 is made up of 14 amino acids. The CDR3 reads CASSQDGLDGELFF. The CDR3 region has the DNA TGTGCCAGCAGCCAAGATGGGTTAGACGGGGAGCTGTTTTTT.

V is TRBV25-1 and J is TRBJ1-1; D may be TRBD1 (6 bases). This CDR3 contains 15 residues. Looked up from germline, CDR1 is MGHDK and CDR2 is SYGVNS. V lost 2 bases and J lost 11, with 21 bases in between. The CDR3 here is CASSELTRRGGGAFF. CDR3 coding DNA: TGTGCCAGCAGTGAACTAACCCGACGAGGGGGTGGGGCTTTCTTT.

Only a few counts were recorded for this clone. The V and J genes are TRBV28 and TRBJ1-5; 9 nucleotides match TRBD1. Per the germline V gene, CDR1 is MDHEN and CDR2 is SYDVKM. V was clipped by 6 bases and J by 1 base; unmatched bases: 7. This CDR3 region has 16 residues. DNA of the CDR3: TGTGCCAGCAGCCCACGGGACAGGGTGAGCAATCAGCCCCAGCATTTT. This translates into CASSPRDRVSNQPQHF.

This clone was detected only a few times. The CDR3 loop is CATSRDYLAGVPSETQYF. The CDR3 DNA is TGTGCCACCAGCAGAGATTACCTAGCGGGAGTCCCATCAGAGACCCAGTACTTC. The chain couples TRBV15 to TRBJ2-5; 10 bases line up with TRBD2. Germline assignment: CDR1 LNHNV and CDR2 YYDKDF (reference sequence). V was clipped by 0 bases and J by 4 bases; unmatched bases: 11. CDR3 length equals 18 residues.

This clone showed up just a few times. The DNA for the CDR3 is TGTGCCAGCAGTGAAACCGGGACTAGCGGGTCGGATACGCAGTATTTT. It is translated as CASSETGTSGSDTQYF. The gene calls are TRBV6-4 and TRBJ2-3; the match to TRBD2 covers 12 bases. The CDR3 is 16 residues long. The germline V gene encodes CDR1 MRHNA and CDR2 SNTAGT. V shed 3 bases, J shed 6 bases, and the junction held 7 bases outside the gene matches.